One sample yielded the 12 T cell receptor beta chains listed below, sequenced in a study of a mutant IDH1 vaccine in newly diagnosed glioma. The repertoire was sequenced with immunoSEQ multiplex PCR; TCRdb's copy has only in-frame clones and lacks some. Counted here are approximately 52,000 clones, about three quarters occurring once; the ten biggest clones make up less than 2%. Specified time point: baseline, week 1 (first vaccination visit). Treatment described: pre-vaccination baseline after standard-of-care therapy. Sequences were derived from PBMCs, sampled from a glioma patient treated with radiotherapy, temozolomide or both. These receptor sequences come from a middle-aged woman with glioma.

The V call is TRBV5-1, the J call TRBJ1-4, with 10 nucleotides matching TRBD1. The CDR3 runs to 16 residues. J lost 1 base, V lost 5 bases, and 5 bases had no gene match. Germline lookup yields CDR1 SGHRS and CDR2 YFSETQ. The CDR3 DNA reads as TGCGCCAGCAGGCCGACAGGGGGCTTAACTAATGAAAAACTGTTTTTT. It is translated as CASRPTGGLTNEKLFF. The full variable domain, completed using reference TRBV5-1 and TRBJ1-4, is KAGVTQTPRYLIKTRGQQVTLSCSPISGHRSVSWYQQTPGQGLQFLFEYFSETQRNKGNFPGRFSGRQFSNSRSEMNVSTLELGDSALYLCASRPTGGLTNEKLFFGSGTQLSVL.

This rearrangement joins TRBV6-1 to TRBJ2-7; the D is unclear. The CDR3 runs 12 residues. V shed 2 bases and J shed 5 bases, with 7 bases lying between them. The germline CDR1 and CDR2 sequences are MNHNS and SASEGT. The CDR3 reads CASSEFEDEQYF. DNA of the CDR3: TGTGCCAGCAGTGAATTCGAGGACGAGCAGTACTTC.

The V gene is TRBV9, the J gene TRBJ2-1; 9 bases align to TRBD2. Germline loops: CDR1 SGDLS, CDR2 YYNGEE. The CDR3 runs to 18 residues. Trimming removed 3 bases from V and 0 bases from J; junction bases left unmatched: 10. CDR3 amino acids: CASSGGPGRGGSYNEQFF. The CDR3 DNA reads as TGTGCCAGCAGCGGAGGACCGGGGCGGGGGGGCTCCTACAATGAGCAGTTCTTC. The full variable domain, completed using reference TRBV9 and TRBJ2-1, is DSGVTQTPKHLITATGQRVTLRCSPRSGDLSVYWYQQSLDQGLQFLIQYYNGEERAKGNILERFSAQQFPDLHSELNLSSLELGDSALYFCASSGGPGRGGSYNEQFFGPGTRLTVL.

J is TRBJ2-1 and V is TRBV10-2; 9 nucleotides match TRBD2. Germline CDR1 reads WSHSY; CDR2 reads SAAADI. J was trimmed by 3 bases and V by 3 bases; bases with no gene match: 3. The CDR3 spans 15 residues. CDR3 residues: CASSDRAGGYNEQFF. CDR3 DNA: TGCGCCAGCAGTGACCGAGCGGGGGGCTACAATGAGCAGTTCTTC.

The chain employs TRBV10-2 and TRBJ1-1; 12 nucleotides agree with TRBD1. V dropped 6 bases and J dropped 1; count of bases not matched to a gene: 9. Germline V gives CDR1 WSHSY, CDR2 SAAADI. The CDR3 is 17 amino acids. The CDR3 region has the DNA TGCGCCAGCAGATCCTTGGGACAGGGGGCTCGGAACACTGAAGCTTTCTTT. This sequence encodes CASRSLGQGARNTEAFF.

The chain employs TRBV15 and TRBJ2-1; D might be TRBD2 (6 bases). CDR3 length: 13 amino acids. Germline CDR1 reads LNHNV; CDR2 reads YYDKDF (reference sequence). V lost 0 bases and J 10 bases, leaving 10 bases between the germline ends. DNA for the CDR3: TGTGCCACCAGCAGAGATAGGAGCGGGGAGCAGTTCTTC. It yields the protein CATSRDRSGEQFF.

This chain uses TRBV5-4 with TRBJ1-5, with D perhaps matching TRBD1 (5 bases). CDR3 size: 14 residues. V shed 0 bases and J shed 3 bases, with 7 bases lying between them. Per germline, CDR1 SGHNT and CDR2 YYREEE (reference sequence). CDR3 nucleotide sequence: TGTGCCAGCAGCTTGGACAGGTCCAATCAGCCCCAGCATTTT. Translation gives CASSLDRSNQPQHF.

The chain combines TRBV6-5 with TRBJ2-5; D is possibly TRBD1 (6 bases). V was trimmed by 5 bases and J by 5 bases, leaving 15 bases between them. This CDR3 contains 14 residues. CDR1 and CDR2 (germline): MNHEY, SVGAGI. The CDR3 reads CASSANHREETQYF. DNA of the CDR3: TGTGCCAGCAGTGCCAACCACAGGGAGGAGACCCAGTACTTC.

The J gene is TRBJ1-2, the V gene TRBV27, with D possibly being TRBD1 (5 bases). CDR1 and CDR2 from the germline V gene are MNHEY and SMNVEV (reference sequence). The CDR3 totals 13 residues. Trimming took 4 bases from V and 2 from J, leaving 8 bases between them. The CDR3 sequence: CASSWGSNYGYTF. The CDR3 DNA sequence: TGTGCCAGCAGTTGGGGGAGCAACTATGGCTACACCTTC.

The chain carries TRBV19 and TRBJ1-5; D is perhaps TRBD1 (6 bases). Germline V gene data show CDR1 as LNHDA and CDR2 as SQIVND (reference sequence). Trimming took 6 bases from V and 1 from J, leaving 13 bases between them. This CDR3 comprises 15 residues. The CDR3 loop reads CASSRGGASNQPQHF. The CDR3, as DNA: TGTGCCAGTAGCCGTGGGGGGGCAAGCAATCAGCCCCAGCATTTT.

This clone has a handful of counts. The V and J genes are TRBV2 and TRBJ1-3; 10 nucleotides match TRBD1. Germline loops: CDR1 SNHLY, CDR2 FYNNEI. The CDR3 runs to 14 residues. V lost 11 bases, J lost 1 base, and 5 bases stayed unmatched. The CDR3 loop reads CADRTGGSGNTIYF. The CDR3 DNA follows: TGTGCCGACCGGACAGGGGGATCTGGAAACACCATATATTTT.

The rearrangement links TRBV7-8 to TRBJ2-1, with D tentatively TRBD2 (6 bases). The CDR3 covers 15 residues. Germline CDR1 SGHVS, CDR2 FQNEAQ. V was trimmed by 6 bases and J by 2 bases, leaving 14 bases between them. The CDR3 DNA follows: TGTGCCAGCAGAAGCGGGCTGGGAACCTACAATGAGCAGTTCTTC. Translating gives CASRSGLGTYNEQFF.